This T cell receptor (beta chain) was captured in a study of blood T cell repertoires in COVID-19. The repertoire was sequenced with immunoSEQ multiplex PCR; TCRdb's copy has only in-frame clones and lacks some. This sample carries about 220,000 clones, about 90% of them seen once, and the ten largest clones take around 16%. Germline V gives CDR1 SNHLY, CDR2 FYNNEI. V lost 2 bases and J 5 bases, leaving 14 bases between the germline ends. This CDR3 has 15 amino acids. This TCR was sampled from a young man who had been exposed to COVID-19. The V call is TRBV2, the J call TRBJ2-3; no definite D call. Material for sequencing was PBMCs or T cells enriched from blood (not recorded which). The CDR3 here is CASSEPLTPGDTQYF. The CDR3 nucleotides are TGTGCCAGCAGTGAACCGCTAACCCCCGGAGATACGCAGTATTTT.